Sequencing of this TCR beta chain was carried out in a study of Graves' ophthalmopathy and Graves' hyperthyroidism. Turning to the study itself: There was a collection of peripheral blood at initial diagnosis, before any treatment. Study conclusions and caveats: A majority of expanded thyroid clonotypes exceeding 0.001 frequency were likewise present in blood.

CDR3 length: 11 amino acids. Germline CDR1 and CDR2: MNHEY and SVGAGI. V was shortened by 6 bases and J by 8 bases, with 10 bases between the two germline ends. Establishment of the diagnosis relied upon clinical symptoms, serum thyroxine, TRAb, thyroid ultrasound and orbital computed tomography. 8.5 to 10 ml of fresh blood yielded the PBMCs by density gradient. Scientists amplified the TCR beta CDR3 regions from RNA transcripts. HTBI primers served in a first-round RT-PCR, which a second-round multiplex PCR followed. Using its own MiXCR run on the multiplex PCR reads, TCRdb lists one record per CDR3 protein. This table has almost 750,000 distinct CDR3 sequences, roughly two fifths appearing once. This clonotype was seen at least ten times. Its antigen is currently unknown.

The sequencing input was peripheral blood. This chain uses TRBV6-5 with TRBJ1-2, with D possibly being TRBD1 (6 bases). The sequence derives from an adult man with Graves' ophthalmopathy. CDR3 region: CASSRGGGYTF. The CDR3 DNA follows: TGTGCCAGCAGCAGGGGAGGAGGCTACACCTTC.